A selection of T cell receptor beta chains follows, all from one sample in a study of shared clonotypes between healthy human individuals. Sequencing used immunoSEQ multiplex PCR; TCRdb keeps in-frame clones, though not all of them. Here the sample spans hundreds of thousands of clones, around 73% being singletons. The source material was memory CD4+ T cells sorted from blood. All receptors come from a woman between 25 and 40 years old in good health. Both conserved end residues are part of each CDR3. D genes are given only for firm matches. Size tells how often a clone was seen (once, few, many) or the class of an expanded clone, and some rows leave it out.

j_call d_call v_call clone_size cdr3_aa cdr3_nt
TRBJ2-2 TRBD1 TRBV2 . CASSWTGEDTGELFF TGTGCCAGCAGTTGGACAGGGGAGGACACCGGGGAGCTGTTTTTT
TRBJ2-1 . TRBV4-1 many CASSQDRFTGTTNRYNEQFF TGCGCCAGCAGCCAAGACCGATTCACCGGGACAACCAACCGGTACAATGAGCAGTTCTTC
TRBJ1-2 . TRBV7-3 few CASSPGQLRADGYTF TGTGCCAGCAGCCCCGGACAACTTCGGGCCGATGGCTACACCTTC
TRBJ1-5 TRBD1 TRBV28 . CASSPWTGSSQPQHF TGTGCCAGCAGTCCCTGGACAGGGTCAAGTCAGCCCCAGCATTTT
TRBJ2-7 . TRBV27 . CASKPLRDSYEQYF TGTGCCAGTAAGCCCCTGCGGGATAGCTACGAGCAGTACTTC
TRBJ1-5 TRBD1 TRBV28 many CASRPGTGSDQPQHF TGTGCCAGCAGACCCGGGACAGGTTCGGACCAGCCCCAGCATTTT
TRBJ2-1 TRBD2 TRBV27 . CASSLFPTGSGRDLEQFF TGTGCCAGCAGTTTATTCCCCACGGGTAGCGGGAGGGATCTTGAGCAGTTCTTC
TRBJ1-1 . TRBV30 . CAWSVLDRDYTEAFF TGTGCCTGGAGTGTACTGGACAGAGATTACACTGAAGCTTTCTTT
TRBJ2-2 TRBD1 TRBV7-3 . CASSLVGQGYSGELFF TGTGCCAGCAGCTTAGTGGGACAGGGGTATTCCGGGGAGCTGTTTTTT
TRBJ2-7 . TRBV2 few CASTGGNSFSYEQYF TGTGCCAGCACCGGCGGGAACTCCTTCTCCTACGAGCAGTACTTC
TRBJ1-1 . TRBV6-5 . CASLFQGTEAFF TGTGCCAGCTTATTTCAGGGCACTGAAGCTTTCTTT
TRBJ2-1 TRBD2 TRBV2 . CASRTGTSGSNEQFF TGTGCCAGCCGGACCGGGACTAGCGGGTCCAATGAGCAGTTCTTC
TRBJ1-3 . TRBV18 once CASSPLESARNTIYF TGTGCCAGCTCACCACTGGAATCTGCGAGAAACACCATATATTTT